This T cell receptor beta chain was found in a study of blood T cells in healthy people across ages. CDR3 length: 19 residues. CDR1 LGHNA and CDR2 YSLEER come from the germline V gene. V was clipped by 3 bases and J by 6 bases; unmatched bases: 18. Using a J-beta primer mix together with a sample-barcoded 5' primer, a second PCR was run for roughly 6 to 12 cycles. TCRdb independently ran MiXCR on the 5' RACE reads; one entry per CDR3 protein. The table has 1,800,000 or so distinct CDR3 sequences, more than 35% seen once. The V call is TRBV4-3, the J call TRBJ2-3; 10 positions agree with TRBD2. The sequencing sample was made of blood. This TCR was recovered from a human donor in good health. Written as DNA, the CDR3 is TGCGCCAGCAGCCAGGGTCGCCAGCGGGGGGGAGGCTACACGGATACGCAGTATTTT. It encodes CASSQGRQRGGGYTDTQYF.